These 30 T cell receptor beta chains share one sample of origin, sequenced in a study of T cells after yellow fever vaccination. TCRdb reprocessed the 5' RACE reads with MiXCR, giving one entry per CDR3 protein. The data hold roughly 500,000 distinct CDR3 sequences, with 15% to 20% observed a single time. The specimen was PBMCs, collected 15 days after the yellow fever booster vaccination. The receptors were sampled from a man aged 30-40 years who received the YFV17D yellow fever vaccine.

In DNA, the CDR3 is TGCGCCAGCAGCCAAGATTTTCCCGGTTTTTCTAGCGGGATTTACACCGGGGAGCTGTTTTTT. Translation: CASSQDFPGFSSGIYTGELFF. V and J are TRBV4-1 and TRBJ2-2, with 9 positions matching TRBD2. The CDR3 has 21 amino acids. V gave up 0 bases and J gave up 3 bases; unmatched junction bases: 17. From germline, CDR1 is MGHRA and CDR2 YSYEKL.

This chain joins TRBV20-1 and TRBJ2-7; 7 nucleotides match TRBD1. CDR1 is DFQATT and CDR2 is SNEGSKA in the germline V gene (reference sequence). The length of the CDR3 is 14 residues. Germline trimming cut 5 bases from V and 2 bases from J; bases unmatched to any gene: 9. The CDR3 region is CSARNNRGTYEQYF. The CDR3 bases are TGCAGTGCTCGGAATAACAGGGGAACCTACGAGCAGTACTTC.

The chain couples TRBV5-6 to TRBJ2-3, with TRBD2 as a possible D gene (6 bases). This CDR3 contains 15 residues. In germline, CDR1 is SGHDT, CDR2 YYEEEE. V was clipped by 3 bases and J by 0 bases, with 11 bases between them. The CDR3 DNA follows: TGTGCCAGCAGCTCCCCAGCGGGCAGCACAGATACGCAGTATTTT. As protein: CASSSPAGSTDTQYF.

This clonotype was recorded a few times. The V and J genes are TRBV27 and TRBJ2-1, with 9 bases that match TRBD2. J was trimmed by 9 bases and V by 8 bases; bases with no gene match: 8. This CDR3 has 13 amino acids. Germline assignment: CDR1 MNHEY and CDR2 SMNVEV (reference sequence). This CDR3 reads CASGAGGTPEQFF. The CDR3 DNA follows: TGTGCCAGCGGGGCGGGAGGGACCCCTGAGCAGTTCTTC.

This clonotype has only a few counts. The rearrangement links TRBV5-6 to TRBJ2-2; D gene unclear. Trimming shortened V by 2 bases and J by 7 bases, and 3 bases separated the two germline ends. Germline V gives CDR1 SGHDT, CDR2 YYEEEE. This CDR3 region has 11 residues. CDR3 region: CASSFDGELFF. The CDR3 DNA reads as TGTGCCAGCAGCTTTGACGGGGAGCTGTTTTTT.

V gene TRBV29-1 combines with J gene TRBJ2-5; 10 bases are shared with TRBD2. V was clipped by 6 bases and J by 5 bases; unmatched bases: 3. This CDR3 has 12 residues. Germline CDR1 is SQVTM and CDR2 is ANQGSEA. CDR3 in amino acids: CSVLGLAETQYF. CDR3 in DNA: TGCAGCGTCCTGGGACTAGCGGAGACCCAGTACTTC.

The rearrangement joins TRBV6-5 to TRBJ2-1, with a tentative D call TRBD1 (6 bases). Germline values: CDR1 MNHEY, CDR2 SVGAGI. The V and J ends lost 5 bases and 1 base respectively, with 12 bases between them. The CDR3 has 15 residues. In nucleotides, the CDR3 is TGTGCCAGCAGTCCCCAGAGGGGGTCCTACAATGAGCAGTTCTTC. Translating it yields CASSPQRGSYNEQFF.

The V gene is TRBV4-3, the J gene TRBJ2-5, with D possibly being TRBD1 or TRBD2 (5 bases each). The V and J ends lost 5 bases and 3 bases respectively, with 13 bases between them. This CDR3 comprises 14 residues. Germline CDR1 and CDR2: LGHNA and YSLEER. CDR3 nucleotide sequence: TGCGCCAGCAGCAGAGGGGCCGGGGAAGAGACCCAGTACTTC. Its translation is CASSRGAGEETQYF.

This chain joins TRBV4-3 and TRBJ2-1; 8 bases are shared with TRBD2. This CDR3 spans 14 amino acids. V dropped 1 base and J dropped 9; count of bases not matched to a gene: 5. CDR1 is LGHNA and CDR2 is YSLEER in the germline V gene. The CDR3 region is CASSQGRAGGEQFF. The CDR3 DNA reads as TGCGCCAGCAGCCAAGGAAGGGCGGGGGGTGAGCAGTTCTTC.

Here the CDR3 DNA reads TGCAGTGCTAGCGAACTCCCACACTTCAGCTCCTACAATGAGCAGTTCTTC. Residues: CSASELPHFSSYNEQFF. This rearrangement joins TRBV20-1 to TRBJ2-1; D remains unclear. V was trimmed by 3 bases and J by 0 bases, leaving 18 bases between them. Germline values: CDR1 DFQATT, CDR2 SNEGSKA (reference sequence). This CDR3 region has 17 residues.

CDR3 DNA sequence: TGTGCCAGCAGCCGGCATCGTTCTTGGGCTAGCGGGTTTGACTCTGGGTATACGCAGTATTTT. Amino acid sequence: CASSRHRSWASGFDSGYTQYF. This rearrangement joins TRBV11-2 to TRBJ2-3, with 8 nucleotides matching TRBD2. V was clipped by 5 bases and J by 7 bases; unmatched bases: 29. The CDR3 is 21 amino acids. In germline, CDR1 is SGHAT, CDR2 FQNNGV.

This clonotype has just a few counts. The J gene is TRBJ2-2, the V gene TRBV10-2; 8 bases map to TRBD2. The CDR3 contains 18 residues. With 4 bases clipped from V and 3 bases from J, the junction kept 13 bases outside the gene matches. Germline V gene data show CDR1 as WSHSY and CDR2 as SAAADI. CDR3 protein: CASSGPLAGLRYTGELFF. In DNA form, the CDR3 reads TGCGCCAGCAGTGGCCCCTTAGCGGGGCTTAGATACACCGGGGAGCTGTTTTTT.

The chain couples TRBV27 to TRBJ2-1; D is perhaps TRBD2 (6 bases). CDR1 MNHEY and CDR2 SMNVEV come from the germline V gene (reference sequence). CDR3 size: 13 residues. The V end was cut by 6 bases, the J end by 5 bases, with 11 bases between. This chain's CDR3 is CASSIGTDNEQFF. In nucleotides, the CDR3 is TGTGCCAGCAGCATAGGGACTGACAATGAGCAGTTCTTC.

This clonotype has just a few counts. This sequence joins TRBV20-1 and TRBJ2-7; no firm D call. Germline V gives CDR1 DFQATT, CDR2 SNEGSKA (reference sequence). V lost 4 bases and J lost 1, with 8 bases in between. This CDR3 has 12 amino acids. CDR3 in amino acids: CSATVGSYEQYF. As DNA, the CDR3 is TGCAGTGCTACTGTCGGTTCCTACGAGCAGTACTTC.

This clonotype was counted between two and nine times. The chain carries TRBV7-9 and TRBJ2-2, with TRBD1 matching 7 bases. Germline-derived CDR1 and CDR2 are SEHNR and FQNEAQ (reference sequence). The CDR3 sequence is 14 residues long. V was clipped by 3 bases and J by 7 bases; unmatched bases: 5. The chain's CDR3 is CASSLLGQDGELFF. The CDR3 region has the DNA TGTGCCAGCAGCTTGTTAGGACAGGACGGGGAGCTGTTTTTT.

Only a few counts were recorded for this clonotype. V usage is TRBV20-1 and J usage is TRBJ2-5; no firm D call. Germline CDR1 and CDR2: DFQATT and SNEGSKA (reference sequence). Between the trimmed V and J ends, which lost 6 bases and 10 bases, there was a span of 12 bases. CDR3 length equals 10 residues. The CDR3 DNA sequence: TGCAGTGCCACCCCCAAAGACCAGTACTTC. Translating it yields CSATPKDQYF.

J is TRBJ2-3 and V is TRBV18; TRBD2 agrees at 8 bases. After removal of 3 bases from V and 3 bases from J, the junction contained 11 bases not matched to a gene. Germline-derived CDR1 and CDR2 are KGHSH and LQKENI. There are 17 residues in the CDR3. The DNA of the CDR3 is TGTGCCAGCTCACCCCTAGGGAGCGGGAGTTTGACAGATACGCAGTATTTT. This gives the protein CASSPLGSGSLTDTQYF.

Only a few counts were recorded for this clonotype. V and J are TRBV19 and TRBJ2-1; 8 bases are a match to TRBD2. With V trimmed by 4 bases and J by 2 bases, 7 bases remained unmatched. CDR1 and CDR2 (germline): LNHDA, SQIVND (reference sequence). The CDR3 spans 16 residues. The CDR3: CASSTAGTSAYNEQFF. The CDR3 DNA reads TGTGCCAGTAGTACTGCCGGGACTAGTGCCTACAATGAGCAGTTCTTC. The entire variable domain, with the rest obtained from reference TRBV19 and TRBJ2-1, is as follows: DGGITQSPKYLFRKEGQNVTLSCEQNLNHDAMYWYRQDPGQGLRLIYYSQIVNDFQKGDIAEGYSVSREKKESFPLTVTSAQKNPTAFYLCASSTAGTSAYNEQFFGPGTRLTVL.

J is TRBJ2-1 and V is TRBV5-1; D not certain. The germline V gene has CDR1 SGHRS and CDR2 YFSETQ. V lost 0 bases and J lost 8, with 18 bases in between. CDR3 length equals 16 residues. The DNA for the CDR3 is TGCGCCAGCAGCTTGGCCCGGCGGTTAAGTGTGGATGAGCAGTTCTTC. It encodes CASSLARRLSVDEQFF.

CDR3 protein: CASSFSLAGVDEQFF. The CDR3 DNA sequence: TGTGCCAGCAGCTTCTCACTAGCGGGAGTCGATGAGCAGTTCTTC. The chain couples TRBV7-9 to TRBJ2-1, with TRBD2 identical over 11 bases. Germline assignment: CDR1 SEHNR and CDR2 FQNEAQ (reference sequence). J was trimmed by 8 bases and V by 3 bases; bases with no gene match: 6. CDR3 length equals 15 residues. The full variable domain, its missing parts supplied by reference TRBV7-9 and TRBJ2-1, is DTGVSQNPRHKITKRGQNVTFRCDPISEHNRLYWYRQTLGQGPEFLTYFQNEAQLEKSRLLSDRFSAERPKGSFSTLEIQRTEQGDSAMYLCASSFSLAGVDEQFFGPGTRLTVL.

This clonotype showed up just a few times. The J gene is TRBJ2-3, the V gene TRBV20-1, with 7 bases aligning to TRBD2. From germline, CDR1 is DFQATT and CDR2 SNEGSKA (reference sequence). The CDR3 is made up of 13 amino acids. With 5 bases clipped from V and 4 bases from J, the junction kept 6 bases outside the gene matches. The CDR3: CSASKAGPDTQYF. The CDR3 DNA reads as TGCAGTGCTTCTAAAGCGGGGCCAGATACGCAGTATTTT.

This clonotype has just a few counts. V usage is TRBV4-3 and J usage is TRBJ2-1; D is ambiguous. V was pared by 2 bases and J by 6 bases, with 11 bases between. Germline V gene sequence: CDR1 LGHNA, CDR2 YSLEER. This CDR3 is 14 amino acids long. The CDR3 DNA reads TGCGCCAGCAGCCAAATAGATCGCCCCAATGAGCAGTTCTTC. Translation: CASSQIDRPNEQFF.

In this sample, this clonotype turned up a few times. The rearrangement links TRBV14 to TRBJ1-4; a weak D match, TRBD1 (5 bases). The V gene lost 4 bases and the J gene lost 2 bases, with 8 bases spanning the gap. Germline V CDR1 and CDR2: SGHDN, FVKESK. The CDR3 is 14 amino acids. The CDR3 loop is CASSPRGTNEKLFF. CDR3 sequence (DNA): TGTGCCAGCAGCCCGAGGGGTACTAATGAAAAACTGTTTTTT. Based on the CDR3 plus reference TRBV14 and TRBJ1-4, the full variable domain is EAGVTQFPSHSVIEKGQTVTLRCDPISGHDNLYWYRRVMGKEIKFLLHFVKESKQDESGMPNNRFLAERTGGTYSTLKVQPAELEDSGVYFCASSPRGTNEKLFFGSGTQLSVL.

This clonotype was detected only a few times. The V and J genes are TRBV7-8 and TRBJ2-1, with unresolved D. The germline CDR1 and CDR2 sequences are SGHVS and FQNEAQ. CDR3 size: 13 residues. With 0 bases removed from V and 7 bases from J, the gap between germline ends came to 7 bases. CDR3 sequence: CASSLAGFNEQFF. CDR3 nucleotide sequence: TGTGCCAGCAGCTTAGCAGGGTTTAATGAGCAGTTCTTC.

In its sample, this clonotype was seen many times. This chain links TRBV10-3 with TRBJ2-5; D is unresolved. The germline CDR1 and CDR2 sequences are ENHRY and SYGVKD. Trimming took off 0 bases at V and 5 bases at J, with 4 bases between the two ends. The CDR3 extends over 12 amino acids. The CDR3 bases are TGTGCCATCAGTGAGTCGACGGAGACCCAGTACTTC. It encodes CAISESTETQYF.

The chain couples TRBV5-6 to TRBJ2-1, with TRBD2 identical over 16 bases. Trimming took 5 bases from V and 1 from J; bases not matched to a gene: 6. The CDR3 is made up of 18 amino acids. Germline V gene data show CDR1 as SGHDT and CDR2 as YYEEEE. CDR3: CASSSGLAGGLSYNEQFF. The CDR3 DNA is TGTGCCAGCAGTTCGGGACTAGCGGGAGGGTTGTCCTACAATGAGCAGTTCTTC. Full variable domain (rest looked up from reference TRBV5-6 and TRBJ2-1): DAGVTQSPTHLIKTRGQQVTLRCSPKSGHDTVSWYQQALGQGPQFIFQYYEEEERQRGNFPDRFSGHQFPNYSSELNVNALLLGDSALYLCASSSGLAGGLSYNEQFFGPGTRLTVL.

This chain links TRBV6-2 or TRBV6-3 with TRBJ2-7; a weak D match, TRBD2 (6 bases). The V end was cut by 0 bases, the J end by 4 bases, with 10 bases between. This CDR3 is 14 amino acids long. Germline values: CDR1 MNHEY, CDR2 SVGEGT. DNA for the CDR3: TGTGCCAGCAGTTACTCAGGAGGGAAGTACGAGCAGTACTTC. This sequence encodes CASSYSGGKYEQYF.

This clonotype was seen at least ten times. The chain has TRBV12-3 or TRBV12-4 and TRBJ2-7; no reliable D call. The CDR3 is 14 amino acids. Trimming left V 3 bases short and J 0 bases short, with 9 bases between. The CDR3: CASSFSGFSYEQYF. The CDR3, as DNA: TGTGCCAGCAGTTTTTCCGGTTTCTCCTACGAGCAGTACTTC.

A single count supports this clonotype. CDR3 DNA: TGTGCCAGCAGTTACCAGCAGGGGACTGGAAACACCATATATTTT. Encoded protein: CASSYQQGTGNTIYF. The V and J genes are TRBV6-5 and TRBJ1-3; maybe TRBD1 (6 bases). Germline V gives CDR1 MNHEY, CDR2 SVGAGI. Trimming stripped 2 bases from V and 2 bases from J, with 10 bases between. The CDR3 has 15 amino acids.

This clonotype was counted only a few times. The gene calls are TRBV12-2 and TRBJ2-7; TRBD1, the table's D call, was not compared with the DNA. TRBV12-2 is listed as a pseudogene. The CDR3 is made up of 15 amino acids. This chain's CDR3 is CASRWPGHTTYEQYF. The CDR3 DNA reads TGTGCAAGTCGCTGGCCGGGACATACCACCTACGAGCAGTACTTC.